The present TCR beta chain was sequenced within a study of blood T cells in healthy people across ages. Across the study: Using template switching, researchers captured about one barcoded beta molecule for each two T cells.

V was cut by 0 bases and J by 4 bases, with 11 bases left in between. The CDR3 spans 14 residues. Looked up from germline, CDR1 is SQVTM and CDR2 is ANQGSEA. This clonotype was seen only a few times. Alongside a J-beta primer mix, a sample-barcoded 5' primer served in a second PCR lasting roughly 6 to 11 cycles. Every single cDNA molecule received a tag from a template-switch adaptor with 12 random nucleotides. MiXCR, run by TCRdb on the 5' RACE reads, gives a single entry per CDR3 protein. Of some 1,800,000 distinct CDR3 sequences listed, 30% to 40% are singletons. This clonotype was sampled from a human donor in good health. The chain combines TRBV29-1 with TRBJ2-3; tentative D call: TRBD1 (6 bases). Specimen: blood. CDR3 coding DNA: TGCAGCGTTGAAGACTCAGGGGAGTCAGATACGCAGTATTTT. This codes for CSVEDSGESDTQYF.